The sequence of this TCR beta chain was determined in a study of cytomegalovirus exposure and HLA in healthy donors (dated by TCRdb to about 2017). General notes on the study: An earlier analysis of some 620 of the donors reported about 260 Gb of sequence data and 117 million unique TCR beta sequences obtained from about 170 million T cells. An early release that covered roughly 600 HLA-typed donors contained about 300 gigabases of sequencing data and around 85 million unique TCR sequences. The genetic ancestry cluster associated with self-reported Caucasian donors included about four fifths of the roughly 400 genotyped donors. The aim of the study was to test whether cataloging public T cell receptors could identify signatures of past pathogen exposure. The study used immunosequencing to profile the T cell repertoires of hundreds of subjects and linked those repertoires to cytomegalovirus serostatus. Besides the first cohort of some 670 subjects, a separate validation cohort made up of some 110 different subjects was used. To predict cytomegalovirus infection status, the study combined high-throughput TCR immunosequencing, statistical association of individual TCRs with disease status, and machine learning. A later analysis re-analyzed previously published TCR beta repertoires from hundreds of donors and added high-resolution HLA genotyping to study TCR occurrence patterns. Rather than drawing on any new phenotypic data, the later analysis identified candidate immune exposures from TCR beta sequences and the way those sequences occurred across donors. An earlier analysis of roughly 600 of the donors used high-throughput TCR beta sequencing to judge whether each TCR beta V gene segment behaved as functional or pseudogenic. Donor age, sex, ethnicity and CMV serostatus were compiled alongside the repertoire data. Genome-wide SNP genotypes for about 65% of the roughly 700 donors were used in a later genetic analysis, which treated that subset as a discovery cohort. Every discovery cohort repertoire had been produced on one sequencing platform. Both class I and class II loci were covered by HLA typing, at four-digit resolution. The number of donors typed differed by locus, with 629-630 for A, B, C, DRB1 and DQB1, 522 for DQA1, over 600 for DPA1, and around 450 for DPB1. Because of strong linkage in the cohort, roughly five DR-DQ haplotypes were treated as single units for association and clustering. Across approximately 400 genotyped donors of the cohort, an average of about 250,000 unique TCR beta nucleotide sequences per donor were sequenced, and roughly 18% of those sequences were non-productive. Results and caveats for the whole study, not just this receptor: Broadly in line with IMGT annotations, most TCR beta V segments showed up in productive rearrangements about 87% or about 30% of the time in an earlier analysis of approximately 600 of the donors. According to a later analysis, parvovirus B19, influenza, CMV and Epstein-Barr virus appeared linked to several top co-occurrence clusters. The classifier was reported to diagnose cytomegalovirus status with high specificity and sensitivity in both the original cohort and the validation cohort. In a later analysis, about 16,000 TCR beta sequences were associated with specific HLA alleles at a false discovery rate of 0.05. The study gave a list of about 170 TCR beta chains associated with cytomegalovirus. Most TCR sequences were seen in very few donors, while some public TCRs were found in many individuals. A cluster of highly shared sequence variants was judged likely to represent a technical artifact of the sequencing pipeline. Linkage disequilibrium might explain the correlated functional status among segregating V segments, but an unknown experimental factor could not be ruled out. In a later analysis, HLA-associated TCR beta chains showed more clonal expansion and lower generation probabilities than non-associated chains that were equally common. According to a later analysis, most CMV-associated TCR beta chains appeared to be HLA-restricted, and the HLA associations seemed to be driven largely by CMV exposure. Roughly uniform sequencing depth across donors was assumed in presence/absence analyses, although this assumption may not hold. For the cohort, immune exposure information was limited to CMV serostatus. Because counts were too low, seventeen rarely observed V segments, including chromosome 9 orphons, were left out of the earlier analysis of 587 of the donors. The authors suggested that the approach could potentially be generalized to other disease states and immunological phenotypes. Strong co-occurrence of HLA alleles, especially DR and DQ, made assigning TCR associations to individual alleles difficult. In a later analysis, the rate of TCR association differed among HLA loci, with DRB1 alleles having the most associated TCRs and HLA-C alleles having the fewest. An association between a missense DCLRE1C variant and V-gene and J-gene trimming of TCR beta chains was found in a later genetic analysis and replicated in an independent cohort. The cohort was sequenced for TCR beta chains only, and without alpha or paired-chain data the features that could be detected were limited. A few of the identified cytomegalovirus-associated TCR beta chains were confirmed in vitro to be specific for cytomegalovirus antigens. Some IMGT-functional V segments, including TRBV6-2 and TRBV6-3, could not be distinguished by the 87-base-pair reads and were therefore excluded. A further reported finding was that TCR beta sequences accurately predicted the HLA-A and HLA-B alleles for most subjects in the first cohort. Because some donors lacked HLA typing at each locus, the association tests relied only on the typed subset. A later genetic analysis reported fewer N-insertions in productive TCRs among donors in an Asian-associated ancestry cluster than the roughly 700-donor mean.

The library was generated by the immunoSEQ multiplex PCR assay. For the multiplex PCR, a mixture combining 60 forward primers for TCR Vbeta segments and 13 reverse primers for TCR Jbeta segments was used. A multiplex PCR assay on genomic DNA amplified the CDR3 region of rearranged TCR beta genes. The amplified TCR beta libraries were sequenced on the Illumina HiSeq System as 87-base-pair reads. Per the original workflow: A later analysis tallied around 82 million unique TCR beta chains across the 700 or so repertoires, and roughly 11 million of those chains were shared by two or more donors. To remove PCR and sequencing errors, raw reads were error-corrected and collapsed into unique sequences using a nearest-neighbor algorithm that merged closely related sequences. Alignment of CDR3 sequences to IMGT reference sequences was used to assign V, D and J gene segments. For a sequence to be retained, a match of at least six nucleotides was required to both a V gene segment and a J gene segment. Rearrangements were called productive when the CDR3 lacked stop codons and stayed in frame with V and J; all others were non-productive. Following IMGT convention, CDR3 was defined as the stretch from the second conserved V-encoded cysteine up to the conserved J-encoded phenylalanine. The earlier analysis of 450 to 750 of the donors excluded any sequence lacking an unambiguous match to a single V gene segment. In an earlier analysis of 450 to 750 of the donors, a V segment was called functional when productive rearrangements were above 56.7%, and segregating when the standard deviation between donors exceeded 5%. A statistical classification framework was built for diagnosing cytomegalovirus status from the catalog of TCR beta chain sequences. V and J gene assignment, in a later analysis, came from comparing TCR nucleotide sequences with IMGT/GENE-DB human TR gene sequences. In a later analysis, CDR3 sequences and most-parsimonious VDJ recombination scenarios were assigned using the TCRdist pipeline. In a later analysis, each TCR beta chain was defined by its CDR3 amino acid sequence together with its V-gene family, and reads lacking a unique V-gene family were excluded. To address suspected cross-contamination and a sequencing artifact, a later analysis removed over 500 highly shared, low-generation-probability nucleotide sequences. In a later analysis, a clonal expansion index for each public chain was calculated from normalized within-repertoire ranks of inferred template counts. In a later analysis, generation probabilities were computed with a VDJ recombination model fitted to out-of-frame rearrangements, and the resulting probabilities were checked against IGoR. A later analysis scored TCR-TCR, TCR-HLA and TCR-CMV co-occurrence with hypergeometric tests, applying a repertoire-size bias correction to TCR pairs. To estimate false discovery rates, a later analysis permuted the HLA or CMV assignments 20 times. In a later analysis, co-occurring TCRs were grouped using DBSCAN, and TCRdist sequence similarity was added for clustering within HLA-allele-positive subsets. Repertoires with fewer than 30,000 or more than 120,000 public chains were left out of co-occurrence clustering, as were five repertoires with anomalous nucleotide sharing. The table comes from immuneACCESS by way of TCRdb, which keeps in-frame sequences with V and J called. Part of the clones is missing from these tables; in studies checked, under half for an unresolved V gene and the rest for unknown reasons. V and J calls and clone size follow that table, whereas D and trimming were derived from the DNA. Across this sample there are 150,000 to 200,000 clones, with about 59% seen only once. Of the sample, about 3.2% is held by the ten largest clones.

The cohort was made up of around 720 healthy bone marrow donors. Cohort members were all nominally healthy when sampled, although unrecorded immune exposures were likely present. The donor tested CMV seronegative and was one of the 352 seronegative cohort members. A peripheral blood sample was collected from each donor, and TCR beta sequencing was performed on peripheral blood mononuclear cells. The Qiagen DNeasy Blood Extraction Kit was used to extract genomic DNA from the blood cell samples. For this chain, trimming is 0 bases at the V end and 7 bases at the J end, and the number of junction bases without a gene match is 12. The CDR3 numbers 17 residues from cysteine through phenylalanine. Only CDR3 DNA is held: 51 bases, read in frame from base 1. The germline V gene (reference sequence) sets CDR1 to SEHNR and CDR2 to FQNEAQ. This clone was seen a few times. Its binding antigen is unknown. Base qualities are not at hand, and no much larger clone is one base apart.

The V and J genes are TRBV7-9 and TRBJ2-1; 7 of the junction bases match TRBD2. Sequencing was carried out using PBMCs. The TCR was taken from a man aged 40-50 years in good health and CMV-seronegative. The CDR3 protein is CASSLAGGGAQRNEQFF. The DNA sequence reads TGTGCCAGCAGCTTAGCCGGGGGAGGGGCCCAAAGAAATGAGCAGTTCTTC.